This TCR beta chain was captured in a study of blood T cell repertoires in COVID-19. Study-level information: Donors in the United States, Italy and Spain gave samples during acute or convalescent COVID-19. Sample material is recorded as cDNA or gDNA derived from T cells, B-cell-depleted T cells, or PBMCs.

In the study's own analysis: From reference gene primer amplification, estimates of nucleated cell counts were derived. Produced via immunoSEQ multiplex PCR; TCRdb's table is partial and in-frame only. That table supplies the V and J calls and clone size; D and trimming were determined from the DNA. The sample consists of approximately 160,000 clones, under 85% of them appearing once. This CDR3 region has 19 residues. The trim removed 0 bases at V and 6 bases at J, leaving 14 bases unmatched. Looked up from germline, CDR1 is MNHEY and CDR2 is SMNVEV (reference sequence). The J gene is TRBJ2-5, the V gene TRBV27; 12 bases are shared with TRBD2. This clonotype was obtained from a man aged 65-85 years with acute or convalescent COVID-19. Sequencing input: peripheral blood. The CDR3 here is CASSLSSPSSGRVEKTQYF. The CDR3 DNA reads TGTGCCAGCAGTTTATCGTCCCCCTCTAGCGGGAGGGTGGAAAAGACCCAGTACTTC.